Following are 18 T cell receptor beta chains from one sample sequenced in a study of T-cell memory formation after mild COVID-19. TCRdb ran MiXCR on the 5' RACE reads and lists one entry per CDR3 protein. The sample carries 400,000 to 500,000 distinct CDR3 sequences, more than 20% recorded once. Sequenced: PBMCs or a T cell subset sorted from them (not recorded which). The receptors shown here come from an adult woman who had mild COVID-19 (a few samples of this study predate the infection). Cell type and time point are not known.

CDR3 loop: CASSEGPSTGAGYTF. The CDR3, as DNA: TGTGCCAGCAGTGAAGGACCGTCCACAGGGGCTGGCTACACCTTC. The chain employs TRBV2 and TRBJ1-2, with 7 positions matching TRBD1. Germline assignment: CDR1 SNHLY and CDR2 FYNNEI. CDR3 length: 15 residues. After removal of 1 base from V and 7 bases from J, the junction contained 9 bases not matched to a gene.

This chain connects TRBV2 to TRBJ2-7; TRBD2 aligns across 14 bases. The CDR3 loop spans 19 amino acids. Germline V CDR1 and CDR2: SNHLY, FYNNEI. V lost 7 bases and J lost 1; bases outside the gene matches: 15. The CDR3 protein is CASKNRGLAGATRSYEQYF. CDR3 in DNA: TGTGCCAGCAAGAATAGGGGACTAGCGGGGGCCACGAGATCCTACGAGCAGTACTTC.

As concerns this clonotype: Its ends do not fully match the called genes, so a read error is possible. The rearrangement uses TRBV7-3 and TRBJ2-7, with a tentative D call TRBD2 (5 bases). This CDR3 has 12 residues. Germline V gives CDR1 SGHTA, CDR2 FQGTGA. The CDR3 coding sequence is TGTGCCAGCAGCTTAGCCCGGGGTATTCTCCACTTC. Protein sequence: CASSLARGILHF.

The chain joins TRBV4-1 to TRBJ1-2; 12 positions agree with TRBD1. The germline V gene has CDR1 MGHRA and CDR2 YSYEKL. V trimming: 2 bases; J trimming: 6 bases; junction bases outside the gene matches: 7. The CDR3 extends over 16 amino acids. The CDR3 protein is CASSQQPGQGADGYTF. The CDR3 DNA follows: TGCGCCAGCAGCCAACAGCCGGGACAGGGGGCCGATGGCTACACCTTC.

A few counts support this clonotype. The rearrangement joins TRBV9 to TRBJ1-5, with D perhaps TRBD1 (5 bases). The germline V gene has CDR1 SGDLS and CDR2 YYNGEE. This CDR3 has 15 residues. Between the trimmed V and J ends, which lost 3 bases and 3 bases, there was a span of 13 bases. The CDR3 sequence is CASSEAPGSNQPQHF. The CDR3 bases are TGTGCCAGCAGCGAAGCACCAGGGTCCAATCAGCCCCAGCATTTT.

This chain joins TRBV30 and TRBJ1-2, with 7 bases aligning to TRBD1. The CDR3 length is 13 residues. Trimming took 2 bases from V and 2 from J; bases not matched to a gene: 2. The germline CDR1 and CDR2 sequences are GTSNPN and SVGIG (reference sequence). CDR3 nucleotides: TGTGCCTGGAGTTTACAGGGGAACTATGGCTACACCTTC. As protein: CAWSLQGNYGYTF.

This sequence joins TRBV14 and TRBJ1-2; 7 nucleotides agree with TRBD1. Germline V gene data show CDR1 as SGHDN and CDR2 as FVKESK. The CDR3 loop spans 13 amino acids. The trim removed 5 bases at V and 2 bases at J, leaving 2 bases unmatched. The CDR3 DNA reads TGTGCCAGCAGCGCGGGACAGAACTATGGCTACACCTTC. Translation gives CASSAGQNYGYTF.

The rearrangement uses TRBV5-1 and TRBJ2-1; 9 bases align to TRBD2. Germline V lookup: CDR1 SGHRS, CDR2 YFSETQ. This CDR3 comprises 14 residues. The ends lost 2 bases at V and 8 bases at J; junction bases unmatched: 5. CDR3 protein: CASSFSGRFDEQFF. Here the CDR3 DNA reads TGCGCCAGCAGCTTCAGCGGGAGGTTCGATGAGCAGTTCTTC.

There are a few counts of this clonotype. This rearrangement joins TRBV15 to TRBJ2-7; no clear D. The CDR3 runs 14 residues. CDR1 is LNHNV and CDR2 is YYDKDF in the germline V gene (reference sequence). V was clipped by 1 base and J by 1 base, with 8 bases between them. The CDR3 bases are TGTGCCACCAGCAGAGGATTGGGGTCCTACGAGCAGTACTTC. It yields the protein CATSRGLGSYEQYF.

This clonotype was found a few times. The chain is built from TRBV5-5 and TRBJ2-7, with D possibly called TRBD1 or TRBD2 (5 bases each). Germline V CDR1 and CDR2: SGHKS, YYEKEE (reference sequence). Trimming took 0 bases from V and 2 from J, leaving 12 bases between them. The CDR3 length is 15 residues. This chain's CDR3 is CASSLGIRGTYEQYF. CDR3 DNA: TGTGCCAGCAGCTTGGGAATCCGGGGCACCTACGAGCAGTACTTC.

This chain joins TRBV5-1 and TRBJ2-5; the D call may be TRBD1 or TRBD2 (5 bases each). The CDR3 has 14 residues. Per germline, CDR1 SGHRS and CDR2 YFSETQ. V was shortened by 2 bases and J by 4 bases, with 12 bases between the two germline ends. The CDR3 region is CASSFGGDRETQYF. The CDR3 DNA reads TGCGCCAGCAGCTTTGGAGGAGACAGAGAGACCCAGTACTTC.

This clonotype has just a few counts. This sequence joins TRBV7-3 and TRBJ2-2; no reliable D call. V lost 2 bases to trimming and J lost 4 bases, with 8 bases between them. Germline V lookup: CDR1 SGHTA, CDR2 FQGTGA. The CDR3 is made up of 14 amino acids. As DNA, the CDR3 is TGTGCCAGCAGCTTATTCGCGAGCACCGGGGAGCTGTTTTTT. Translated: CASSLFASTGELFF. The variable domain in full, with the rest retrieved from reference TRBV7-3 and TRBJ2-2, is GAGVSQTPSNKVTEKGKYVELRCDPISGHTALYWYRQSLGQGPEFLIYFQGTGAADDSGLPNDRFFAVRPEGSVSTLKIQRTERGDSAVYLCASSLFASTGELFFGEGSRLTVL.

This clonotype has a handful of counts. The genes are TRBV20-1 and TRBJ2-7; TRBD2 matches at 9 bases. The CDR3 is 14 amino acids. Germline values: CDR1 DFQATT, CDR2 SNEGSKA (reference sequence). Trimming at V came to 1 base and at J to 5 bases, leaving 6 bases not matched to a gene. CDR3 sequence reads: CSARGGGRVHEQYF. The DNA of the CDR3 is TGCAGTGCTAGAGGTGGCGGGAGGGTCCACGAGCAGTACTTC.

The gene calls are TRBV5-6 and TRBJ2-2; 7 bases line up with TRBD1. CDR1 and CDR2 from the germline V gene are SGHDT and YYEEEE. The V segment lost 1 base and the J segment 1 base; nucleotides outside the gene matches: 1. The CDR3 consists of 15 residues. This CDR3 reads CASSLWDRNTGELFF. In DNA, the CDR3 is TGTGCCAGCAGCTTGTGGGACAGGAACACCGGGGAGCTGTTTTTT.

This clonotype was seen a few times. This sequence joins TRBV12-3 or TRBV12-4 and TRBJ2-1, with TRBD2 matching over 7 bases. This CDR3 comprises 14 residues. V was pared by 6 bases and J by 4 bases, with 6 bases of the junction left unmatched. CDR3 protein: CASRQTSRYNEQFF. CDR3 DNA: TGTGCCAGCAGGCAGACTAGCCGATACAATGAGCAGTTCTTC.

This clonotype was found many times. The chain is built from TRBV7-6 and TRBJ2-5; TRBD1 aligns across 7 bases. Per the germline V gene, CDR1 is SGHVS and CDR2 is FNYEAQ. The CDR3 runs to 13 residues. After removal of 7 bases from V and 3 bases from J, the junction contained 5 bases not matched to a gene. The CDR3 protein is CASTRQGKETQYF. The CDR3, as DNA: TGTGCCAGCACCCGACAGGGAAAAGAGACCCAGTACTTC.

J is TRBJ2-7 and V is TRBV3-1, with TRBD1 matching over 8 bases. The CDR3 contains 15 residues. The junction had 7 bases not matched to a gene; V was cut back by 1 base and J by 5 bases. Germline loops: CDR1 LGHDT, CDR2 YNNKEL (reference sequence). CDR3 region: CASSQAGTGSDEQYF. The CDR3 DNA is TGTGCCAGCAGCCAAGCCGGGACAGGATCGGACGAGCAGTACTTC.

This clonotype has only a few counts. This sequence joins TRBV12-3 or TRBV12-4 and TRBJ2-7; 7 nucleotides match TRBD1. V trimming: 3 bases; J trimming: 0 bases; junction bases outside the gene matches: 17. The CDR3 is made up of 19 amino acids. The CDR3 nucleotides are TGTGCCAGCAGTTTTTCGTATAGAGGAACAGGGGTAGCCTCCTACGAGCAGTACTTC. This encodes CASSFSYRGTGVASYEQYF.